Below, 15 T cell receptor beta chains from the same sample are listed, as sequenced in a study of molecular identifiers for immune sequencing clone quantification. Using its own MiXCR run on the PCR reads, TCRdb lists one record per CDR3 protein. The repertoire holds about 510,000 distinct CDR3 sequences, with over 20% as singletons. Sequenced input: naive CD8+ T cells from blood, with Jurkat cell RNA spiked in. The sample's subset: FACS-sorted CD8+CD4-CCR7+CD45RA+ naive T cells. These receptors originate from a human donor in good health. Some libraries in this study had Jurkat cell RNA spiked in.

This clonotype was seen only a few times. The genes are TRBV13 and TRBJ2-1; 12 bases map to TRBD2. V was clipped by 3 bases and J by 8 bases; unmatched bases: 11. The germline V gene encodes CDR1 PRHDT and CDR2 FYEKMQ (reference sequence). The CDR3 is 17 residues long. This CDR3 is CASSFSSGRAGGDEQFF. The DNA for the CDR3 is TGTGCCAGCAGCTTTTCTAGCGGGAGGGCCGGGGGGGATGAGCAGTTCTTC.

This clonotype came up many times. This chain uses TRBV4-3 with TRBJ2-5; TRBD1 matches at 8 bases. The V and J ends lost 4 bases and 2 bases, in that order; junction bases with no gene match: 3. Germline CDR1 and CDR2: LGHNA and YSLEER. This CDR3 region has 14 residues. CDR3 bases: TGCGCCAGCAGCCCACACAGGGGGCAAGAGACCCAGTACTTC. Protein sequence: CASSPHRGQETQYF.

The chain combines TRBV2 with TRBJ2-1, with D unresolved. Trimming took off 3 bases at V and 8 bases at J, with 2 bases between the two ends. The germline V gene has CDR1 SNHLY and CDR2 FYNNEI. CDR3 length: 10 amino acids. The CDR3: CASSDDEQFF. The CDR3, as DNA: TGTGCCAGCAGTGACGATGAGCAGTTCTTC.

This clonotype was recorded at least ten times. V gene TRBV9 combines with J gene TRBJ2-3, with D tentatively TRBD1 (5 bases). This CDR3 has 13 residues. The V end was cut by 0 bases, the J end by 8 bases, with 10 bases between. The germline V gene has CDR1 SGDLS and CDR2 YYNGEE. This CDR3 reads CASSVDDSLTQYF. The CDR3 region has the DNA TGTGCCAGCAGCGTAGATGACAGCCTTACGCAGTATTTT.

This sequence joins TRBV19 and TRBJ2-7; D remains ambiguous. Germline V CDR1 and CDR2: LNHDA, SQIVND (reference sequence). This CDR3 is built from 13 residues. Deletions cut 5 bases from V and 4 bases from J, with 12 bases between. The chain's CDR3 is CASSPVDGYEQYF. CDR3 sequence (DNA): TGTGCCAGTAGTCCCGTGGACGGTTACGAGCAGTACTTC.

This clonotype was observed many times. The chain couples TRBV7-9 to TRBJ2-4; possibly TRBD1 for D (6 bases). The CDR3 has 17 residues. Looked up from germline, CDR1 is SEHNR and CDR2 is FQNEAQ (reference sequence). Trimming shortened V by 1 base and J by 5 bases, and 18 bases separated the two germline ends. The CDR3 is CASSLVQGEWSENIQYF. CDR3 sequence (DNA): TGTGCCAGCAGCTTAGTACAGGGCGAATGGTCCGAAAACATTCAGTACTTC.

In its sample, this clonotype was seen a few times. Possible read error: a much larger clone is one base away. The chain has TRBV6-5 and TRBJ1-1; tentative D call: TRBD1 (6 bases). CDR1 and CDR2 from the germline V gene are MNHEY and SVGAGI. The CDR3 runs 14 residues. The CDR3 protein is CAISLAGADTEAFF. In DNA form, the CDR3 reads TGTGCCATCAGTTTGGCGGGGGCAGACACTGAAGCTTTCTTT.

A note on this clonotype: The germline gene is not matched at one end of the junction; a read error may be the cause. The rearrangement uses TRBV4-1 and TRBJ1-4; no clear D. Per germline, CDR1 MGHRA and CDR2 YSYEKL. This CDR3 comprises 14 residues. This CDR3 reads CASGQVERGEELFF. Written as DNA, the CDR3 is TGCGCCAGCGGCCAAGTGGAAAGAGGTGAAGAACTGTTTTTT.

This clonotype was picked up many times. This CDR3 reads CASSYQQAYTEAFF. CDR3 coding DNA: TGTGCCAGCAGTTACCAACAGGCGTACACTGAAGCTTTCTTT. This chain connects TRBV6-2 or TRBV6-3 to TRBJ1-1; weak D call: TRBD1 (5 bases). V lost 2 bases and J 3 bases, leaving 10 bases between the germline ends. This CDR3 region has 14 residues. Germline CDR1 reads MNHEY; CDR2 reads SVGEGT.

Points on this clonotype: A much more abundant neighbour one base away suggests this may be a read error. This chain links TRBV9 with TRBJ1-1; TRBD1 might be the D (5 bases). Germline V CDR1 and CDR2: SGDLS, YYNGEE. CDR3 length equals 15 residues. This CDR3 is CASGVEGDGGSEAFF. In DNA form, the CDR3 reads TGTGCCAGCGGCGTAGAAGGAGATGGGGGGTCTGAAGCTTTCTTT.

This clonotype showed up just once. The chain combines TRBV3-2 with TRBJ2-2; the table assigns TRBD2, which was not confirmed against the DNA. TRBV3-2 is described as a pseudogene. The CDR3 is 19 residues long. The CDR3 DNA follows: TGTGCCAGCAGCCAAGATAGCCTTGACCGGGGAGGGGAAACCGGGGAGCTGTTTTTT. Translated, it gives CASSQDSLDRGGETGELFF.

Details on this clonotype: With a much larger clone just one base away, this may be a read error. This likely comes from a read error, as the CDR3 has no conserved phenylalanine or tryptophan at its end. The rearrangement uses TRBV27 and TRBJ1-1, with D maybe TRBD1 (6 bases). CDR1 and CDR2 from the germline V gene are MNHEY and SMNVEV (reference sequence). The CDR3 sequence is 14 residues long. Trimming cost V 3 bases and J 4 bases, with 12 bases left between them. The CDR3 DNA reads TGTGCCAGCAGTTTGGCACAGGGAATCACTGAAGCTTTCTCT. Translating gives CASSLAQGITEAFS.

Turning to this clonotype: Being one base from a much bigger clone, this may be a read error. The CDR3, as DNA: TGTGCCAGTAGATTAGGGTCGAGGGACGGTCAGCTCCAGCATTTT. Protein product: CASRLGSRDGQLQHF. V and J are TRBV19 and TRBJ1-5; D may be TRBD1 (5 bases). This CDR3 has 15 amino acids. Germline lookup yields CDR1 LNHDA and CDR2 SQIVND (reference sequence).

This clonotype was detected a few times. V and J are TRBV9 and TRBJ2-5; the D call may be TRBD1 or TRBD2 (5 bases each). The germline V and J ends were trimmed by 2 bases and 4 bases, with 18 bases remaining between them. The germline gives CDR1 SGDLS, CDR2 YYNGEE. The CDR3 consists of 16 residues. The CDR3 DNA sequence: TGTGCCAGCAGCGTTCGAGGGACCCCAGGTGGAGAGACCCAGTACTTC. Residues: CASSVRGTPGGETQYF.

This clonotype was detected only a few times. The chain recombines TRBV15 with TRBJ1-1; D is uncertain. Looked up from germline, CDR1 is LNHNV and CDR2 is YYDKDF (reference sequence). CDR3 length equals 13 residues. Trimming took off 4 bases at V and 4 bases at J, with 10 bases between the two ends. CDR3 nucleotide sequence: TGTGCCACCAGCATCGGAGGGCCCACTGAAGCTTTCTTT. Protein: CATSIGGPTEAFF.